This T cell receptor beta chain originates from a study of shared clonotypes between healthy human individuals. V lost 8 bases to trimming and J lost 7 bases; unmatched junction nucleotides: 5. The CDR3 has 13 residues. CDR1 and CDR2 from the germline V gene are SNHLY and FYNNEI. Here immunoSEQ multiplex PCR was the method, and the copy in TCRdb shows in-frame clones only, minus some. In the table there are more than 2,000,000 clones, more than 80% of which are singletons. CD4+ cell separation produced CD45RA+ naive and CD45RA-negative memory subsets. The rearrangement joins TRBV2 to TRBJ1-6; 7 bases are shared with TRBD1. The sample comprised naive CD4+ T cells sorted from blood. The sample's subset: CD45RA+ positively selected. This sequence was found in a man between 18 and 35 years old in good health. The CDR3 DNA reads TGTGCCAGCGGCGGGACAGAAAATTCACCCCTCCACTTT. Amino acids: CASGGTENSPLHF.